This T cell receptor beta chain was observed in a study of T cell responses to AZD1222 COVID-19 vaccine. The overall study: Pooling covered second doses at about 4 or about 12 weeks.

CDR1 is SQVTM, CDR2 ANQGSEA, per germline. The CDR3 has 14 amino acids. V lost 3 bases to trimming and J lost 4 bases, with 15 bases between them. Study-level results: Once two AZD1222 doses were given, Spike-specific TCR breadth and depth went up. It was only after the peak T cell response that any repertoires were sampled. Among vaccine-associated CD4 TCRs, coverage spanned spike, with dominance at 160-218 and 743-854.

Repertoires were generated with immunoSEQ multiplex PCR, while TCRdb's copy carries only in-frame clones and drops some. This table has approximately 74,000 clones, 86% appearing once. With respect to this clone: Its target is not known.

The sample consisted of peripheral blood, taken on day 0 of AZD1222 vaccination. This chain uses TRBV29-1 with TRBJ1-1, with TRBD1 as a possible D gene (6 bases). The sequence came from an adult in good health. The CDR3 spells CSVDGGVQGTEAFF. The DNA for the CDR3 is TGCAGCGTTGATGGAGGGGTACAGGGCACTGAAGCTTTCTTT.